This is a list of T cell receptor beta chains from one sample in a study of PD-L1 blockade in urothelial cancer. Clones were sequenced by immunoSEQ multiplex PCR, and TCRdb holds only the in-frame ones, with some missing. The sample gives about 88,000 clones, more than 80% of which show up once; about 0.89% is in the top ten. Sequenced here: PBMCs, sampled around atezolizumab (anti-PD-L1) treatment. The source of these receptors is an elderly woman with urothelial cancer. Each CDR3 is given without its conserved first and last residue. A row's size may be missing; if present it is once, few, many or a size class.

>TRBV7-3|NA|15
ASSPRGGAGQAYEQY
>TRBV29-1|NA|11
SAILAGTYEQY
>TRBV2|few|13
ASSLGQGAPYEQY
>TRBV9|NA|13
ASSVSTSGINEQF
>TRBV28|NA|10
ASKGGFYGYT
>TRBV30|NA|12
AWSVLAGLGTQY
>TRBV2|NA|11
ASSAGEGYGYT
>TRBV5-4|NA|14
ASSLTAGGAYNEQF
>TRBV27|few|11
ASSHQGDYGYT
>TRBV28|NA|12
ASSFGGGRYEQY
>TRBV27|once|16
ASTLFEGTGGRIGELF
>TRBV5-6|NA|14
ASSSLGREVVDEQF
>TRBV9|NA|14
ASSSGGAGVTGELF
>TRBV18|NA|17
ASSPTRDRGGFNTGELF
>TRBV11-2|NA|14
ASSPSGGKTYNEQF
>TRBV9|NA|13
ASSVSVQGAAEAF
>TRBV5-1|NA|13
ASSAATDSYNEQF
>TRBV6-1|NA|8
ASVSYGYT
>TRBV9|once|15
ASSAPTGTGDNYGYT
>TRBV28|NA|11
ATTGAVDNEQF
>TRBV21-1|NA|13
ASSKSDRRKETQY
>TRBV2|NA|18
ASSEVFFGLAGPYYNEQF
>TRBV28|NA|13
ASMRDRGFSTEAF
>TRBV6-1|NA|13
ASSDRSFSYNEQF
>TRBV6-4|few|12
ASSDFCSYYEQY
>TRBV10-3|NA|10
AIRDSYNEQF
>TRBV9|NA|13
ASSVVGTSGNTIY
>TRBV2|once|13
ASSASGVGTDTQY
>TRBV6-4|NA|12
ASRAGSPPDTQY
>TRBV30|NA|13
AWSVRGGVNQPQH
>TRBV5-1|NA|13
ASSLPGQGTDTQY
>TRBV7-8|NA|14
ASSLVGTSGAYEQY
>TRBV30|few|10
ALKGGFYEQY
>TRBV30|few|14
AWTGGALSGANVLT
>TRBV7-3|NA|13
ASSLSAGALPGQF
>TRBV28|NA|12
ASSLYRGDYGYT
>TRBV6-5|NA|12
ASSYSQGNTEAF
>TRBV25-1|NA|13
ASSPTGVMNTEAF
>TRBV30|NA|12
AWRLAGDEDIQY
>TRBV19|NA|17
ASSKEISGTGLAKNIQY
>TRBV4-2|once|13
ASSRTRDRGETQY
>TRBV5-4|NA|12
ASSLDRWNEKLF
>TRBV18|NA|10
ASSPLSDEQF
>TRBV28|NA|13
ASSLGTGITDTQY
>TRBV9|NA|13
ASSVAGGYTGELF
>TRBV6-5|NA|10
ASTLPGAEAF
>TRBV6-6|once|13
ASSYSGLGGETQY